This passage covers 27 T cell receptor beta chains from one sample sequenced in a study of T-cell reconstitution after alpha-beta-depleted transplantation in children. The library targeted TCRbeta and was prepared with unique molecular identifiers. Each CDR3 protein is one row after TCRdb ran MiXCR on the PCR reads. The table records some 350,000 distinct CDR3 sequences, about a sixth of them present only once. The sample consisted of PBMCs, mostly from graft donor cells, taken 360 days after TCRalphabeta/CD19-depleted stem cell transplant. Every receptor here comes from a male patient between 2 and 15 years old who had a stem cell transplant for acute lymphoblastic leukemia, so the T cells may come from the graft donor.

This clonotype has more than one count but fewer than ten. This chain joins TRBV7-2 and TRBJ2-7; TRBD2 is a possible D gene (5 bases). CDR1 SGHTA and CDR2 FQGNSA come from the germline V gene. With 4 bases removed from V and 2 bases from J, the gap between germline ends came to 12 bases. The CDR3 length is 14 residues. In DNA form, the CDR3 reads TGTGCCAGCAGCTCGCGGGCCAGAACCTACGAGCAGTACTTC. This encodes CASSSRARTYEQYF.

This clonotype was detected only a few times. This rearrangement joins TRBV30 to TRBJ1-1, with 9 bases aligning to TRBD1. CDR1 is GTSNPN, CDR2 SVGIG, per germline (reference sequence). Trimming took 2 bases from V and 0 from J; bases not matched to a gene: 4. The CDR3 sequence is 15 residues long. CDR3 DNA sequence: TGTGCCTGGAGTCCCCGACAGGGGGTGAACACTGAAGCTTTCTTT. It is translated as CAWSPRQGVNTEAFF. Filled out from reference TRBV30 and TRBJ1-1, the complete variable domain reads SQTIHQWPATLVQPVGSPLSLECTVEGTSNPNLYWYRQAAGRGLQLLFYSVGIGQISSEVPQNLSASRPQDRQFILSSKKLLLSDSGFYLCAWSPRQGVNTEAFFGQGTRLTVV.

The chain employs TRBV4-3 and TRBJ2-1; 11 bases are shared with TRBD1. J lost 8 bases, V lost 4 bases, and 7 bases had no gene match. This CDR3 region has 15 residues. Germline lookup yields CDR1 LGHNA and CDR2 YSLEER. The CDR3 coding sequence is TGCGCCAGCAGCCCCGGGACAGGGGGTAGTTATGAGCAGTTCTTC. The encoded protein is CASSPGTGGSYEQFF.

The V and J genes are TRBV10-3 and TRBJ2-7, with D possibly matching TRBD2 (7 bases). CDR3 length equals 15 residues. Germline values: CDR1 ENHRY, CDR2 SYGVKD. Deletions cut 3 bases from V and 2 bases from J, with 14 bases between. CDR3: CAISDKGEGTYEQYF. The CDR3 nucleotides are TGTGCCATCAGTGACAAGGGGGAGGGTACCTACGAGCAGTACTTC.

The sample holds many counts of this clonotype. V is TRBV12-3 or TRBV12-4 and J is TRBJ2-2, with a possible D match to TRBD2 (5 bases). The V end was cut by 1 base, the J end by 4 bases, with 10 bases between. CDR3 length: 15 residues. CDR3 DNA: TGTGCCAGCAGTTTAGGGCTAGCCCCCACCGGGGAGCTGTTTTTT. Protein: CASSLGLAPTGELFF.

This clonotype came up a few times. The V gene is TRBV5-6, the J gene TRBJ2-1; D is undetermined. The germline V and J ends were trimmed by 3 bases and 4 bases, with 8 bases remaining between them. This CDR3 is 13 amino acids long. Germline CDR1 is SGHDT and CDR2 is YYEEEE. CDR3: CASSSRLYNEQFF. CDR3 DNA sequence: TGTGCCAGCAGCTCTCGACTGTACAATGAGCAGTTCTTC.

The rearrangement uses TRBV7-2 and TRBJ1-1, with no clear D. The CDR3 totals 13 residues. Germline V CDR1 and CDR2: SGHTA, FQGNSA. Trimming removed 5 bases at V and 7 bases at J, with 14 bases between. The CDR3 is CASSPGLNCEAFF. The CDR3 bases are TGTGCCAGCAGCCCTGGCCTGAACTGTGAAGCTTTCTTT.

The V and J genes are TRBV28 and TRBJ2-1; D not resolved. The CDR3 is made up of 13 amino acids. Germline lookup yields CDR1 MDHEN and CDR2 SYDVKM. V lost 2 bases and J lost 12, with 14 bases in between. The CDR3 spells CASSLSPRNSQFF. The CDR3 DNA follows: TGTGCCAGCAGTTTAAGTCCGCGAAATTCGCAGTTCTTC.

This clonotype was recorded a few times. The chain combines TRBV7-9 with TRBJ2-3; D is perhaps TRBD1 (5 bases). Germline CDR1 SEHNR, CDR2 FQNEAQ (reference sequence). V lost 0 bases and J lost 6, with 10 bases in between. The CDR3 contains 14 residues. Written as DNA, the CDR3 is TGTGCCAGCAGCTTAGCGAGCAGGGTTGATACGCAGTATTTT. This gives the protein CASSLASRVDTQYF.

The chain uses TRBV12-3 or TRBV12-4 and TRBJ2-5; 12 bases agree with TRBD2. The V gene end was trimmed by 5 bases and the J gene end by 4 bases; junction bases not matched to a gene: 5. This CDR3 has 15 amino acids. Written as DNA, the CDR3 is TGTGCCAGCAGTCGACTAGCGGGAGCGCGAGAGACCCAGTACTTC. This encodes CASSRLAGARETQYF.

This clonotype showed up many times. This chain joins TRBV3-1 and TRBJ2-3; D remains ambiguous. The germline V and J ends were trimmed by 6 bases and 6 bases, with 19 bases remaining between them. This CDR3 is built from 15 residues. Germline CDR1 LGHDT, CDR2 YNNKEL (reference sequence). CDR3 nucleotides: TGTGCCAGCAGTCCAAAATACCCTCTTAGGGATACGCAGTATTTT. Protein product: CASSPKYPLRDTQYF.

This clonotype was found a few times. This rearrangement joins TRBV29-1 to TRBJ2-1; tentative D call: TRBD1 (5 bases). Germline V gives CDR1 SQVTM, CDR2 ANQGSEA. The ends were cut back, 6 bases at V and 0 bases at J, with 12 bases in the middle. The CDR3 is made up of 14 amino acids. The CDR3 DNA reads TGCAGCGTGGGGCAGTCGAGCTCCTACAATGAGCAGTTCTTC. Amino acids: CSVGQSSSYNEQFF.

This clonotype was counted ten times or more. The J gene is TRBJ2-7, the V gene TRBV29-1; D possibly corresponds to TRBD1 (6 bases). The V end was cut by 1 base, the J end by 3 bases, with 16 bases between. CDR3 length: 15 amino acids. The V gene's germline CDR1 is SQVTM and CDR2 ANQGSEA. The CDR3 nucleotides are TGCAGCGTTGAAGGTACGGCAGGGGCTAACTACGAGCAGTACTTC. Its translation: CSVEGTAGANYEQYF.

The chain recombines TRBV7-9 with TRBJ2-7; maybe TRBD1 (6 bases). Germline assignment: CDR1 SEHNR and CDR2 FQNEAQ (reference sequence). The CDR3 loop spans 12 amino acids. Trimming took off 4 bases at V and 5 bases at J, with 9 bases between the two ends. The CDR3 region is CASSYNRDEQYF. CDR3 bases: TGTGCCAGCAGCTACAACAGGGACGAGCAGTACTTC. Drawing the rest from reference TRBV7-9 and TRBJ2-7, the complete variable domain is DTGVSQNPRHKITKRGQNVTFRCDPISEHNRLYWYRQTLGQGPEFLTYFQNEAQLEKSRLLSDRFSAERPKGSFSTLEIQRTEQGDSAMYLCASSYNRDEQYFGPGTRLTVT.

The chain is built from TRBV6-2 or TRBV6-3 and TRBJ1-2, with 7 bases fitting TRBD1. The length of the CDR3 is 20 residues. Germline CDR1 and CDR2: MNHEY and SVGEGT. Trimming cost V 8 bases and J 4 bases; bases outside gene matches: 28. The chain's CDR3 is CASSSLQHNRETGAGYGYTF. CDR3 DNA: TGTGCCAGCTCCTCCCTTCAGCACAACCGGGAAACAGGGGCTGGCTATGGCTACACCTTC.

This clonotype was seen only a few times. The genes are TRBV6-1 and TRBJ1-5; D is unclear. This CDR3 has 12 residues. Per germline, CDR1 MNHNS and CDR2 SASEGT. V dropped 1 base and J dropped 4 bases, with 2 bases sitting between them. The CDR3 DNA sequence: TGTGCCAGCAGTGAAGGTAATCAGCCCCAGCATTTT. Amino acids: CASSEGNQPQHF.

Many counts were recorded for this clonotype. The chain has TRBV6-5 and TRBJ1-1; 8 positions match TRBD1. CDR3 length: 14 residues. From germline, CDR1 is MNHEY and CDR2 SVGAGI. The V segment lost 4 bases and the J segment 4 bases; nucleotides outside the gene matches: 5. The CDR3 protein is CASSLTGVGTEAFF. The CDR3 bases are TGTGCCAGCAGTTTGACAGGGGTCGGCACTGAAGCTTTCTTT.

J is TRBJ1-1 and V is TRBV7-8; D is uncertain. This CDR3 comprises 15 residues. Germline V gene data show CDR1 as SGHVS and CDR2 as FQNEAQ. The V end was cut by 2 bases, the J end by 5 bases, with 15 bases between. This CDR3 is CASSLLQLQKTEAFF. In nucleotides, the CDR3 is TGTGCCAGCAGCTTATTACAGCTACAGAAGACTGAAGCTTTCTTT.

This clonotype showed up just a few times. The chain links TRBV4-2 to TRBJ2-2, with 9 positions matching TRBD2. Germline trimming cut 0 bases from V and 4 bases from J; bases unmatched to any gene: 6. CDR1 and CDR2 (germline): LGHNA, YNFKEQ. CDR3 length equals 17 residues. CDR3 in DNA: TGTGCCAGCAGCCAAGATCCCCCGGGACTAGCCACCGGGGAGCTGTTTTTT. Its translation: CASSQDPPGLATGELFF.

CDR3 amino acids: CASSPPRLGTSGYNEQFF. In DNA, the CDR3 is TGTGCCAGCAGTCCACCGCGTCTTGGGACTAGCGGTTACAATGAGCAGTTCTTC. The chain couples TRBV28 to TRBJ2-1, with 11 nucleotides matching TRBD2. The CDR3 consists of 18 residues. The germline V gene has CDR1 MDHEN and CDR2 SYDVKM. Germline trimming cut 5 bases from V and 4 bases from J; bases unmatched to any gene: 13.

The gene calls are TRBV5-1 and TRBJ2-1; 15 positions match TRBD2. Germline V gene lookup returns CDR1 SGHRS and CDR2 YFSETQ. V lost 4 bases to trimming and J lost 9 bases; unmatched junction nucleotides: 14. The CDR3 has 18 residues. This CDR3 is CASSPPGTSGRMVGEQFF. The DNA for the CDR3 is TGCGCCAGCAGCCCTCCCGGGACTAGCGGGAGGATGGTAGGTGAGCAGTTCTTC.

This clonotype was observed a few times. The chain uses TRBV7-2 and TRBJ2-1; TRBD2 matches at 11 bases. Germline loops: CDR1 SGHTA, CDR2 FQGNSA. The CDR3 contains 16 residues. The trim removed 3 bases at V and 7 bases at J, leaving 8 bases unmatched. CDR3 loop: CASSLFSGRAGNEQFF. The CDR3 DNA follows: TGTGCCAGCAGCTTGTTTAGCGGGAGGGCCGGGAATGAGCAGTTCTTC.

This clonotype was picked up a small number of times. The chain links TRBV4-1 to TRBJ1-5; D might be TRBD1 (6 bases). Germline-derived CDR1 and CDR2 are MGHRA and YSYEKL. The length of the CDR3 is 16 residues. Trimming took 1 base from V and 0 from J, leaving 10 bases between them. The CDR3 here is CASSQVGQYSNQPQHF. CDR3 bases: TGCGCCAGCAGCCAAGTCGGACAGTATAGCAATCAGCCCCAGCATTTT.

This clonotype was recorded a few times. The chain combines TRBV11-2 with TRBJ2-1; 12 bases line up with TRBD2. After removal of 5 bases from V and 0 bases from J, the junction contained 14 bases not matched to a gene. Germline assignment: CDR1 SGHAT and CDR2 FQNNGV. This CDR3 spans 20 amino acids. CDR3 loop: CASSPQRPSGRANSYNEQFF. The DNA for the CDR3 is TGTGCCAGCAGCCCACAGCGGCCTAGCGGGAGGGCTAACTCCTACAATGAGCAGTTCTTC.

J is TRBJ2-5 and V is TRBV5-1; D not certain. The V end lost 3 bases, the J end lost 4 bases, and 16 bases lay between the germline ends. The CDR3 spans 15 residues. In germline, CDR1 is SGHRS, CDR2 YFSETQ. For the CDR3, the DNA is TGCGCCAGCAGCTACGTCTTCCAATTGCGAGAGACCCAGTACTTC. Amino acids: CASSYVFQLRETQYF.

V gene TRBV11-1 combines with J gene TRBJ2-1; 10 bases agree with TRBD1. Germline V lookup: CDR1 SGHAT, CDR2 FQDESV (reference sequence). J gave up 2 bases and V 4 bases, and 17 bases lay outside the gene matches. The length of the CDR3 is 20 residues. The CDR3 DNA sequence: TGTGCCAGCAGCTCCCCTAGGGGGACAGGGGCTTATTCCCCCTACAATGAGCAGTTCTTC. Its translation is CASSSPRGTGAYSPYNEQFF.

CDR3: CASSLALRGGSYNEQFF. CDR3 DNA sequence: TGTGCCAGCAGTTTAGCCCTCCGTGGGGGCTCCTACAATGAGCAGTTCTTC. The chain combines TRBV12-3 or TRBV12-4 with TRBJ2-1; D is tentatively TRBD1 or TRBD2 (5 bases each). The CDR3 length is 17 residues. The V end lost 0 bases, the J end lost 0 bases, and 12 bases lay between the germline ends.